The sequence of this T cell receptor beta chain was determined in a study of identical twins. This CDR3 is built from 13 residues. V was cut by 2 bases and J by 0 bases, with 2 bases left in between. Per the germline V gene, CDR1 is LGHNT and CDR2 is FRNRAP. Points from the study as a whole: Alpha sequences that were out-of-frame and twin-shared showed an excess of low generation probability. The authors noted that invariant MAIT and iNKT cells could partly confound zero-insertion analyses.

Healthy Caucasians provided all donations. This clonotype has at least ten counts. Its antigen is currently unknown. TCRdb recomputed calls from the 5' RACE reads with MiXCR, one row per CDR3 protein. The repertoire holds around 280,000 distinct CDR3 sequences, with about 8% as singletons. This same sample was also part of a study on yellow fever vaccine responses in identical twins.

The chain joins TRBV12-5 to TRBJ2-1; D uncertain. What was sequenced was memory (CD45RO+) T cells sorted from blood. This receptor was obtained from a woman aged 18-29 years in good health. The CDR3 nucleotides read TGTGCTAGTGGTTTGTCCTCCTACAATGAGCAGTTCTTC. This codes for CASGLSSYNEQFF. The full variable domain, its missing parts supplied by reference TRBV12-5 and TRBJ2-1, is DARVTQTPRHKVTEMGQEVTMRCQPILGHNTVFWYRQTMMQGLELLAYFRNRAPLDDSGMPKDRFSAEMPDATLATLKIQPSEPRDSAVYFCASGLSSYNEQFFGPGTRLTVL.